These 25 T cell receptor beta chains came from one sample sequenced in a study of low-dose radiotherapy and immunotherapy resistance in tumors. With TRAV- and TRBV-specific primers, first-strand cDNA was made, covering the alpha and beta chains. With a V-primer adapter and a constant-region primer, TCRs were amplified for roughly 18 PCR cycles. TCRdb used MiXCR to reprocess the reads, holding one entry per CDR3 protein. The table records 35,000 to 45,000 distinct CDR3 sequences, around a third of them present only once. Described time point: before trial treatment. Material: PBMCs, obtained before treatment. These receptors were collected from a male donor with gallbladder cancer.

This clonotype was seen many times. The rearrangement uses TRBV29-1 and TRBJ2-7; D is possibly TRBD1 (6 bases). The CDR3 runs 12 residues. Germline V gives CDR1 SQVTM, CDR2 ANQGSEA. V lost 6 bases, J lost 0 bases, and 9 bases lay in between. The CDR3 sequence: CSVGQTSYEQYF. The CDR3 coding sequence is TGCAGCGTCGGACAGACCTCCTACGAGCAGTACTTC.

This clonotype has ten or more counts. This sequence joins TRBV10-2 and TRBJ2-5; 8 bases match TRBD2. The CDR3 contains 17 residues. Germline CDR1 WSHSY, CDR2 SAAADI. With V trimmed by 6 bases and J by 2 bases, 14 bases remained unmatched. CDR3 DNA sequence: TGCGCCAGCAGGACGGGGGGGCATGTTTGGGCGCAAGAGACCCAGTACTTC. This codes for CASRTGGHVWAQETQYF.

This clonotype was found a few times. The chain is built from TRBV11-2 and TRBJ2-1; TRBD2 matches 8 bases. The CDR3 covers 16 residues. The V segment lost 4 bases and the J segment 9 bases; nucleotides outside the gene matches: 14. Germline assignment: CDR1 SGHAT and CDR2 FQNNGV. CDR3 sequence reads: CASSSAAGGASREQFF. The CDR3 DNA sequence: TGTGCCAGCAGCTCTGCCGCCGGGGGGGCCTCGCGTGAGCAGTTCTTC.

This clonotype came up a few times. The J gene is TRBJ2-4, the V gene TRBV6-2 or TRBV6-3, with 8 bases that match TRBD1. V lost 8 bases, J lost 5 bases, and 5 bases stayed unmatched. CDR3 length: 13 residues. Germline-derived CDR1 and CDR2 are MNHEY and SVGEGT. As DNA, the CDR3 is TGTGCCAGCGCAGGGGGCCGGGAAAACATTCAGTACTTC. Its translation: CASAGGRENIQYF.

For this clonotype: A much larger clonotype is one base distant, so this may be a read error. The rearrangement joins TRBV7-9 to TRBJ2-2, with D maybe TRBD2 (5 bases). Germline V gene lookup returns CDR1 SEHNR and CDR2 FQNEAQ (reference sequence). The V gene lost 4 bases and the J gene lost 6 bases, with 18 bases spanning the gap. This CDR3 contains 16 residues. The CDR3: CASSSGSQRWAGELFF. Written as DNA, the CDR3 is TGTGCCAGCAGCTCCGGTTCGCAGCGGTGGGCCGGGGAGCTGTTTTTT. Looking up the rest from reference TRBV7-9 and TRBJ2-2 gives the full variable domain: DTGVSQNPRHKITKRGQNVTFRCDPISEHNRLYWYRQTLGQGPEFLTYFQNEAQLEKSRLLSDRFSAERPKGSFSTLEIQRTEQGDSAMYLCASSSGSQRWAGELFFGEGSRLTVL.

This sequence joins TRBV9 and TRBJ2-3, with 8 bases fitting TRBD2. Germline loops: CDR1 SGDLS, CDR2 YYNGEE. This CDR3 is built from 18 residues. J was trimmed by 2 bases and V by 0 bases; bases with no gene match: 11. CDR3 amino acids: CASSVAQNSGSPTDTQYF. The CDR3 nucleotides are TGTGCCAGCAGCGTAGCCCAGAACAGCGGGAGCCCCACAGATACGCAGTATTTT.

The chain combines TRBV7-2 with TRBJ2-5, with unresolved D. The DNA end lines up better with TRBJ2-7; the J call may be wrong. CDR1 is SGHTA and CDR2 is FQGNSA in the germline V gene. The CDR3 is 13 amino acids. CDR3 loop: CASSLGPAAEQYF. The DNA of the CDR3 is TGTGCCAGCAGCTTAGGACCCGCCGCCGAGCAGTACTTC.

Many counts were recorded for this clonotype. DNA for the CDR3: TGCAGTGCTAGGGACCCGAGGAGGGGGCGCACTGAAGCTTTCTTT. Protein product: CSARDPRRGRTEAFF. The V call is TRBV20-1, the J call TRBJ1-1, with 7 bases matching TRBD1. The CDR3 is made up of 15 amino acids. The V gene end was trimmed by 3 bases and the J gene end by 4 bases; junction bases not matched to a gene: 11. The germline gives CDR1 DFQATT, CDR2 SNEGSKA (reference sequence).

This clonotype was seen many times. This chain links TRBV29-1 with TRBJ2-7; D gene unclear. Trimming took off 8 bases at V and 6 bases at J, with 17 bases between the two ends. The CDR3 is 12 residues long. Looked up from germline, CDR1 is SQVTM and CDR2 is ANQGSEA. As DNA, the CDR3 is TGCAGCCCCAGGTGGGGTGGAGTCGAGCAGTACTTC. Translation: CSPRWGGVEQYF.

This clonotype has just a few counts. This CDR3 is CAISESPSGRADEQFF. The CDR3 DNA follows: TGTGCCATCAGTGAGAGCCCTAGCGGGAGGGCAGATGAGCAGTTCTTC. The J gene is TRBJ2-1, the V gene TRBV10-3; 12 nucleotides agree with TRBD2. The germline CDR1 and CDR2 sequences are ENHRY and SYGVKD. The CDR3 sequence is 16 residues long. With V trimmed by 2 bases and J by 8 bases, 7 bases remained unmatched.

Ten or more counts support this clonotype. This chain uses TRBV7-6 with TRBJ2-3, with 7 bases identical to TRBD1. Trimming took 2 bases from V and 0 from J; bases not matched to a gene: 8. The germline CDR1 and CDR2 sequences are SGHVS and FNYEAQ. The CDR3 sequence is 17 residues long. CDR3 in DNA: TGTGCCAGCAGCTTACTTACGGGACAGACTAGCACAGATACGCAGTATTTT. Translated: CASSLLTGQTSTDTQYF.

This clonotype occurred many times. This chain links TRBV27 with TRBJ1-4; D may be TRBD1 (6 bases). With 3 bases removed from V and 3 bases from J, the gap between germline ends came to 11 bases. The CDR3 runs 15 residues. In germline, CDR1 is MNHEY, CDR2 SMNVEV (reference sequence). CDR3 DNA: TGTGCCAGCAGTTTTTGGGGGCAGGCTAATGAAAAACTGTTTTTT. Its translation is CASSFWGQANEKLFF. The full variable domain, its missing parts supplied by reference TRBV27 and TRBJ1-4, is EAQVTQNPRYLITVTGKKLTVTCSQNMNHEYMSWYRQDPGLGLRQIYYSMNVEVTDKGDVPEGYKVSRKEKRNFPLILESPSPNQTSLYFCASSFWGQANEKLFFGSGTQLSVL.

The rearrangement links TRBV19 to TRBJ2-7; perhaps TRBD1 as D (5 bases). V shed 4 bases and J shed 0 bases, with 16 bases lying between them. The CDR3 extends over 16 amino acids. The germline gives CDR1 LNHDA, CDR2 SQIVND (reference sequence). CDR3 protein: CASSRETASPSYEQYF. CDR3 in DNA: TGTGCCAGTAGTAGAGAGACAGCCTCCCCCTCCTACGAGCAGTACTTC.

This clonotype was counted ten times or more. V gene TRBV15 combines with J gene TRBJ2-5; D unclear. Germline CDR1 LNHNV, CDR2 YYDKDF (reference sequence). The CDR3 totals 13 residues. Trimming stripped 0 bases from V and 5 bases from J, with 7 bases between. CDR3 nucleotide sequence: TGTGCCACCAGCAGAGATCTCCAGGAGACCCAGTACTTC. Amino acids: CATSRDLQETQYF.

Ten or more counts support this clonotype. The V gene is TRBV10-3, the J gene TRBJ1-1; tentatively, D is TRBD1 (5 bases). CDR1 ENHRY and CDR2 SYGVKD come from the germline V gene. The CDR3 is 13 residues long. Trimming removed 10 bases from V and 5 bases from J, with 17 bases in between. CDR3 residues: CAKPGGNVTEAFF. CDR3 nucleotide sequence: TGTGCCAAACCGGGGGGGAACGTTACTGAAGCTTTCTTT.

This clonotype was counted ten times or more. The gene calls are TRBV29-1 and TRBJ2-1, with TRBD1 matching 10 bases. Germline V gene data show CDR1 as SQVTM and CDR2 as ANQGSEA. The trim removed 7 bases at V and 6 bases at J, leaving 15 bases unmatched. This CDR3 comprises 16 residues. CDR3 sequence reads: CSASISGTGAPNEQFF. The CDR3 DNA reads as TGCAGCGCCTCAATCTCCGGGACAGGGGCCCCCAATGAGCAGTTCTTC.

There are a few counts of this clonotype. The rearrangement joins TRBV4-1 to TRBJ2-7; the match to TRBD2 covers 8 bases. CDR1 and CDR2 from the germline V gene are MGHRA and YSYEKL. J lost 4 bases, V lost 6 bases, and 17 bases had no gene match. There are 17 residues in the CDR3. The CDR3 sequence is CASSLRVAVAGNYEQYF. The CDR3 bases are TGCGCCAGCAGTCTACGCGTGGCGGTAGCGGGAAATTACGAGCAGTACTTC.

The V and J genes are TRBV28 and TRBJ1-5; a weak D match, TRBD1 (6 bases). CDR1 and CDR2 (germline): MDHEN, SYDVKM. The germline V and J ends were trimmed by 6 bases and 2 bases, with 14 bases remaining between them. The CDR3 totals 15 residues. Here the CDR3 DNA reads TGTGCCAGCAGAAGCAGGGGAAGGGGCAATCAGCCCCAGCATTTT. This codes for CASRSRGRGNQPQHF.

This clonotype has at least ten counts. J is TRBJ2-7 and V is TRBV5-1; TRBD2 matches 12 bases. J was trimmed by 4 bases and V by 0 bases; bases with no gene match: 5. Germline V lookup: CDR1 SGHRS, CDR2 YFSETQ. CDR3 size: 16 residues. CDR3 protein: CASSLVLLAGGYEQYF. The CDR3 nucleotides read TGCGCCAGCAGCTTGGTACTACTAGCGGGAGGTTACGAGCAGTACTTC.

This clonotype showed up just once. J is TRBJ2-3 and V is TRBV30; TRBD2 might be the D (6 bases). Trimming left V 4 bases short and J 5 bases short, with 13 bases between. The CDR3 has 13 amino acids. Germline CDR1 GTSNPN, CDR2 SVGIG (reference sequence). The CDR3: CAWTPLGLDTQYF. CDR3 nucleotide sequence: TGTGCCTGGACCCCACTGGGACTAGATACGCAGTATTTT.

The sample holds many counts of this clonotype. This rearrangement joins TRBV15 to TRBJ2-1; D might be TRBD1 (5 bases). V shed 0 bases and J shed 4 bases, with 10 bases lying between them. This CDR3 has 15 residues. Germline assignment: CDR1 LNHNV and CDR2 YYDKDF (reference sequence). The CDR3 DNA follows: TGTGCCACCAGCAGAGATGGGGCCCTATACAATGAGCAGTTCTTC. Translation gives CATSRDGALYNEQFF.

This clonotype was recorded a few times. The CDR3 here is CATAPGPEHNEQFF. In DNA, the CDR3 is TGTGCCACGGCCCCCGGCCCAGAGCACAATGAGCAGTTCTTC. The rearrangement links TRBV15 to TRBJ2-1; D remains unclear. Per germline, CDR1 LNHNV and CDR2 YYDKDF (reference sequence). The CDR3 is 14 residues long. V lost 9 bases to trimming and J lost 5 bases, with 17 bases between them.

The chain uses TRBV12-3 or TRBV12-4 and TRBJ2-7; 8 nucleotides align to TRBD1. Germline trimming cut 5 bases from V and 4 bases from J; bases unmatched to any gene: 7. The CDR3 runs 14 residues. CDR3 protein: CASSDDQGAYEQYF. CDR3 bases: TGTGCCAGCAGTGACGACCAGGGGGCGTACGAGCAGTACTTC.

The V call is TRBV28, the J call TRBJ2-7; D ambiguous. Germline V gives CDR1 MDHEN, CDR2 SYDVKM. The CDR3 is made up of 13 amino acids. The V end was cut by 8 bases, the J end by 3 bases, with 14 bases between. CDR3 residues: CASLPGGSYEQYF. The CDR3 coding sequence is TGTGCCAGCCTACCAGGCGGAAGCTACGAGCAGTACTTC.

Ten or more counts support this clonotype. The chain couples TRBV19 to TRBJ2-1; 9 nucleotides match TRBD2. The CDR3 contains 14 residues. CDR1 LNHDA and CDR2 SQIVND come from the germline V gene (reference sequence). Trimming removed 4 bases from V and 6 bases from J; junction bases left unmatched: 4. CDR3 amino acids: CASSSGRASNEQFF. Here the CDR3 DNA reads TGTGCCAGTAGTAGCGGGAGGGCCTCCAATGAGCAGTTCTTC.